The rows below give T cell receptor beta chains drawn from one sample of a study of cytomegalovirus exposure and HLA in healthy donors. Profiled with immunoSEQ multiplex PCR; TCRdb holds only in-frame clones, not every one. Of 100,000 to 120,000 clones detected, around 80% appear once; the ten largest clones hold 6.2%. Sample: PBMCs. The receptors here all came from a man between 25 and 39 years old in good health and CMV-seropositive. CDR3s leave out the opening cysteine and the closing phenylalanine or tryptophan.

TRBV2,ASSGSGQGSYEQY
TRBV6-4,ASSDSLSGGTQY
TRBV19,ASSGTPNQPQH
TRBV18,ASSAGGGYNEQF
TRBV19,ASSMDRATEAF
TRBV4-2,ASSQAPRTGAPLH
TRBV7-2,ASSPQIGAGGPGDTQY
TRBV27,ASRAGTGHNSPLH
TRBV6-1,ASSWTGSETQY
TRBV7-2,ASSLVDGGTEAF
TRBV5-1,ASSFAGVVNTEAF
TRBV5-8,ASSLGTFSGANVLT
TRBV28,ASSFGTGGSSPLH
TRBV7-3,ASSLVRVEDYGYT
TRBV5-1,ASSLGPDGGGGSDTQY
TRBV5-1,ASSWGGDGTYEQY
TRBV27,ASSLSSGIYSNQPQH
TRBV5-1,ASSLSGTSGLNEQF
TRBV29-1,SVEAGGGELF
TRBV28,ASSPGTGLQPQH
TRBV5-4,ASSLFSNEQF
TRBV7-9,ASSPQGFGYT
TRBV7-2,ASSLASGPYEQY
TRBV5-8,ASSLYRGRNEQF
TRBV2,ASSEAFRILRVRGTYNEQF